Listed below are T cell receptor beta chains from one sample, sequenced in a study of blood T cells in healthy people across ages. TCRdb re-derived calls from the 5' RACE reads in MiXCR, one entry per CDR3 protein. This sample yields nearly 1 million distinct CDR3 sequences, of which roughly 51% are seen a single time; 20% to 25% belongs to the top ten. Sequencing used blood. The origin of the receptors is a woman aged 55-75 years in good health. The CDR3 runs from the conserved cysteine through the conserved F or W. A D gene is named only where the DNA matches it firmly. Clone size appears in some rows only: once, few, many, or a class for an expanded clone.

d_gene,abundance,v_gene,j_gene,CDR3aa,CDR3nt
TRBD1,.,TRBV18,TRBJ1-2,CASSFGTDNYGYTF,TGTGCCAGCTCATTCGGGACAGATAACTATGGCTACACCTTC
TRBD1,.,TRBV7-9,TRBJ1-2,CASSLAQGDYDGYTF,TGTGCCAGCAGCTTAGCGCAGGGGGACTATGATGGCTACACCTTC
.,few,TRBV29-1,TRBJ1-5,CSVSNSDHQPQHF,TGCAGCGTTTCCAATTCAGACCATCAGCCCCAGCATTTT
.,.,TRBV20-1,TRBJ2-7,CSALHRADHEQYF,TGCAGTGCTCTGCACAGGGCCGACCACGAGCAGTACTTC
TRBD2,.,TRBV7-2,TRBJ2-3,CASSSQGGTSGSRQYF,TGTGCCAGCAGCTCCCAAGGGGGGACTAGCGGCTCGCGGCAGTATTTT
TRBD2,.,TRBV24-1,TRBJ2-3,CATGLAGVPGGTDTQYF,TGTGCCACGGGACTAGCGGGAGTTCCGGGGGGCACAGATACGCAGTATTTT
TRBD2,.,TRBV15,TRBJ2-7,CATSIGLREGSEQYF,TGTGCCACCAGCATTGGGCTGCGGGAGGGCTCCGAGCAGTACTTC
TRBD2,many,TRBV7-2,TRBJ2-3,CASSRKRGLAGGSDTQYF,TGTGCCAGCAGCCGCAAACGCGGACTAGCGGGAGGTTCAGATACGCAGTATTTT
.,few,TRBV12-3/TRBV12-4,TRBJ2-5,CASSLTADLYQETQYF,TGTGCCAGCAGTTTAACAGCGGATTTGTACCAAGAGACCCAGTACTTC
TRBD2,.,TRBV6-1,TRBJ2-3,CASIPSGSRDTQYF,TGTGCCAGCATACCCAGCGGGAGCAGGGATACGCAGTATTTT
.,.,TRBV7-9,TRBJ1-2,CASSLNGQANYGYTF,TGTGCCAGCAGCTTAAACGGACAAGCTAACTATGGCTACACCTTC
TRBD2,once,TRBV20-1,TRBJ2-1,CSATLAGVYNEQFF,TGCAGTGCGACACTAGCGGGAGTCTACAATGAGCAGTTCTTC
.,once,TRBV7-6,TRBJ1-5,CASSPRSASLSNQPQHF,TGTGCCAGCAGCCCGAGGTCAGCAAGTTTAAGCAATCAGCCCCAGCATTTT
TRBD2,once,TRBV28,TRBJ2-1,CASTKAGGLPQFF,TGTGCCAGCACCAAAGCGGGAGGGCTCCCGCAGTTCTTC
TRBD1,once,TRBV24-1,TRBJ2-1,CATSDVGTGYNEQFF,TGTGCCACCAGTGATGTGGGGACAGGTTACAATGAGCAGTTCTTC
TRBD1,.,TRBV7-2,TRBJ2-1,CASSLDRGRYNEQFF,TGTGCCAGCAGCTTAGACAGGGGGCGGTACAATGAGCAGTTCTTC
.,.,TRBV6-2/TRBV6-3,TRBJ2-7,CASSPRSRGRPYEQYF,TGTGCCAGCAGCCCCCGTTCCCGGGGAAGACCCTACGAGCAGTACTTC
TRBD1,.,TRBV28,TRBJ2-3,CASGDRGLTDTQYF,TGTGCCAGTGGGGACAGGGGGCTTACAGATACGCAGTATTTT
TRBD2,.,TRBV4-2,TRBJ2-1,CASSHGLAGGSEQFF,TGTGCCAGCAGCCACGGACTAGCGGGAGGGAGTGAGCAGTTCTTC
TRBD2,.,TRBV28,TRBJ2-7,CASNTQRWTSLYEQYF,TGTGCCAGCAACACTCAAAGATGGACTAGTCTATACGAGCAGTACTTC
.,few,TRBV7-9,TRBJ1-1,CASSLVGGATEAFF,TGTGCCAGCAGCTTAGTGGGGGGGGCCACTGAAGCTTTCTTT
.,.,TRBV10-3,TRBJ1-2,CAISETLNYGYTF,TGTGCCATCAGTGAGACCCTAAACTATGGCTACACCTTC
.,.,TRBV5-8,TRBJ1-2,CTSSLLYGYTF,TGTACCAGCAGCTTGCTATATGGCTACACCTTC
.,.,TRBV27,TRBJ1-2,CASSLSITNYGYTF,TGTGCCAGCAGTTTATCGATAACCAACTATGGCTACACCTTC
.,.,TRBV6-6,TRBJ2-7,CASSYTEFYEQYF,TGTGCCAGCAGTTACACGGAGTTTTACGAGCAGTACTTC
.,.,TRBV29-1,TRBJ2-7,CSVGAQRNLYEQYF,TGCAGCGTTGGTGCCCAGCGGAACCTCTACGAGCAGTACTTC
TRBD1,few,TRBV20-1,TRBJ2-7,CSAREGRGLNEQYF,TGCAGTGCTAGAGAGGGCAGGGGGCTGAACGAGCAGTACTTC
.,.,TRBV6-1,TRBJ1-3,CASKAGGGSTIYF,TGTGCCAGCAAAGCAGGCGGTGGAAGCACCATATATTTT
.,once,TRBV28,TRBJ2-7,CASSRMLASTLVSYEQYF,TGTGCCAGCAGCAGAATGTTAGCGTCTACCCTGGTCTCCTACGAGCAGTACTTC
TRBD2,.,TRBV7-9,TRBJ2-1,CVSSLEVGLAGAYEQFF,TGTGTCAGCAGCTTAGAAGTGGGACTAGCGGGGGCATATGAGCAGTTCTTC
.,.,TRBV18,TRBJ2-7,CASSPISVGSSYEQYF,TGTGCTAGCTCACCAATTAGTGTCGGATCCTCCTACGAGCAGTACTTC
.,.,TRBV28,TRBJ2-7,CASRRGGTASYEQYF,TGTGCCAGCAGGCGCGGCGGGACAGCCTCCTACGAGCAGTACTTC
TRBD2,.,TRBV7-9,TRBJ2-7,CASRQTGLAGVNEQYF,TGTGCCAGCAGACAAACGGGACTAGCGGGCGTCAATGAGCAGTACTTC
TRBD2,once,TRBV4-1,TRBJ2-1,CASSKLAGYYNEQFF,TGCGCCAGCAGCAAACTAGCGGGTTACTACAATGAGCAGTTCTTC
.,.,TRBV5-1,TRBJ2-3,CASSLYKQKADTQYF,TGCGCCAGCAGCTTGTATAAGCAGAAAGCAGATACGCAGTATTTT
TRBD2,.,TRBV27,TRBJ2-3,CASSSSGSDTDTQYF,TGTGCCAGCAGTTCTAGCGGGAGCGACACAGATACGCAGTATTTT
.,.,TRBV10-3,TRBJ1-1,CAIRTGTENTEAFF,TGTGCCATCAGGACCGGGACCGAGAACACTGAAGCTTTCTTT
.,.,TRBV28,TRBJ2-1,CASGGSSGGPYNEQFF,TGTGCCAGCGGAGGCTCGAGCGGAGGTCCATACAATGAGCAGTTCTTC
TRBD1,few,TRBV12-5,TRBJ1-2,CASGTGQGIYGYTF,TGTGCTAGTGGCACGGGACAGGGAATCTATGGCTACACCTTC
.,.,TRBV9,TRBJ1-6,CASKRNTDNSPLHF,TGTGCCAGCAAGCGGAACACTGATAATTCACCCCTCCACTTT
.,few,TRBV18,TRBJ1-5,CASSQGAYSNQPQHF,TGTGCCAGCTCACAGGGAGCTTATAGCAATCAGCCCCAGCATTTT
.,.,TRBV11-2,TRBJ2-4,CASSLESGKNIQYF,TGTGCCAGCAGCTTAGAAAGTGGCAAAAACATTCAGTACTTC
TRBD2,.,TRBV12-3/TRBV12-4,TRBJ2-3,CASSLSGNQDTQYF,TGTGCCAGCAGTTTAAGCGGGAACCAAGATACGCAGTATTTT
.,few,TRBV6-5,TRBJ2-4,CASGDTLNIQYF,TGTGCCAGCGGGGACACCTTAAACATTCAGTACTTC
TRBD2,.,TRBV5-1,TRBJ2-5,CASSLGLAGEGETQYF,TGCGCCAGCAGCTTGGGACTAGCGGGAGAGGGAGAGACCCAGTACTTC